The rows below give T cell receptor beta chains drawn from one sample of a study of CD8 T cells in Susac syndrome. TCRdb passed the immunoSEQ multiplex PCR reads through MiXCR, listing each CDR3 protein once. The table has 150,000 to 200,000 distinct CDR3 sequences, over 85% seen once. The sequenced material came from CD4+ T cells from PBMCs. The receptors stem from a human donor in good health. Both conserved end residues are part of each CDR3. A D gene is named only where the DNA matches it firmly. Rows may omit the clone size; those that give it use once, few, many or a size class.

j_call	d_call	clone_size	v_call	cdr3_aa	cdr3_nt
TRBJ1-3	NA	NA	TRBV12-3/TRBV12-4	CASRYLSGSGNTIYF	TGTGCCAGCCGATACCTTTCGGGCTCTGGAAACACCATATATTTT
TRBJ2-1	TRBD2	NA	TRBV12-3/TRBV12-4	CASSRTSGISVQFF	TGTGCCAGCAGCCGGACTAGCGGGATTTCAGTGCAGTTCTTC
TRBJ2-2	NA	NA	TRBV3-1	CASSQVKGTNTGELFF	TGTGCCAGCAGCCAAGTGAAGGGGACGAACACCGGGGAGCTGTTTTTT
TRBJ2-5	NA	NA	TRBV25-1	CASNRKGNQETQYF	TGTGCCAGCAACCGAAAAGGGAACCAAGAGACCCAGTACTTC
TRBJ2-3	TRBD2	NA	TRBV15	CATSRGTSGRAVDTQYF	TGTGCCACCAGCAGAGGAACTAGCGGGAGGGCGGTAGATACGCAGTATTTT
TRBJ2-7	TRBD1	NA	TRBV28	CASSLKGTGWHEQYF	TGTGCCAGCAGTTTAAAGGGGACAGGGTGGCACGAGCAGTACTTC
TRBJ2-2	NA	once	TRBV30	CAWSVYPGTGELFF	TGTGCCTGGAGTGTATATCCGGGCACCGGGGAGCTGTTTTTT
TRBJ2-1	NA	NA	TRBV28	CASKAGGSYNEQFF	TGTGCCAGCAAGGCGGGCGGCTCCTACAATGAGCAGTTCTTC
TRBJ2-5	TRBD1	NA	TRBV18	CASSPRTGGQETQYF	TGTGCCAGCTCACCCCGGACAGGGGGCCAAGAGACCCAGTACTTC
TRBJ2-1	NA	NA	TRBV3-1	CASSQDGNEQFF	TGTGCCAGCAGCCAAGATGGGAATGAGCAGTTCTTC
TRBJ2-5	NA	NA	TRBV6-2/TRBV6-3	CASSYQGRETQYF	TGTGCCAGCAGTTACCAGGGGAGAGAGACCCAGTACTTC
TRBJ2-7	NA	few	TRBV15	CATSGGGGPYEQYF	TGTGCCACCAGCGGGGGAGGTGGTCCCTACGAGCAGTACTTC
TRBJ1-2	TRBD1	NA	TRBV30	CAWSVGTGSEDGYTF	TGTGCCTGGAGTGTAGGGACAGGGAGCGAGGATGGCTACACCTTC
TRBJ2-7	NA	NA	TRBV19	CASSQPGQTYEQYF	TGTGCCAGTAGCCAGCCGGGACAAACCTACGAGCAGTACTTC
TRBJ1-3	NA	NA	TRBV3-1	CASSQGIMGPASGNTIYF	TGTGCCAGCAGCCAAGGTATCATGGGACCCGCCTCTGGAAACACCATATATTTT
TRBJ2-7	NA	NA	TRBV28	CASSRAGGYEQYF	TGTGCCAGCAGCCGGGCAGGAGGCTACGAGCAGTACTTC
TRBJ2-7	TRBD2	few	TRBV4-1	CASSQNGGLDHEQYF	TGCGCCAGCAGCCAGAACGGAGGACTAGACCACGAGCAGTACTTC
TRBJ2-1	TRBD1	NA	TRBV7-9	CASSLRTGQVSNEQFF	TGTGCCAGCAGTTTACGGACAGGACAAGTATCCAATGAGCAGTTCTTC
TRBJ1-2	NA	NA	TRBV20-1	CSAFNSGPPLAGYTF	TGCAGTGCGTTTAACTCAGGGCCCCCTCTTGCTGGCTACACCTTC
TRBJ2-7	TRBD2	NA	TRBV28	CASRLTSGSYEQYF	TGTGCCAGCAGATTAACTAGCGGGAGCTACGAGCAGTACTTC
TRBJ2-3	NA	NA	TRBV29-1	CSVARTDLTDTQYF	TGCAGCGTGGCCCGGACAGATCTCACAGATACGCAGTATTTT
TRBJ2-1	NA	NA	TRBV20-1	CSARRSRTEQFF	TGCAGTGCTAGAAGGTCGAGAACTGAGCAGTTCTTC
TRBJ2-7	NA	NA	TRBV13	CASSTFDTSSYEQYF	TGTGCCAGCAGCACTTTCGACACGAGCTCCTACGAGCAGTACTTC
TRBJ2-5	NA	NA	TRBV15	CATSGRKETQYF	TGTGCCACCAGCGGACGTAAAGAGACCCAGTACTTC
TRBJ1-2	NA	NA	TRBV6-5	CASSRIPWHGYTF	TGTGCCAGTAGCAGGATCCCTTGGCATGGCTACACCTTC
TRBJ2-1	TRBD2	NA	TRBV7-6	CASSLAGTRPYNEQFF	TGTGCCAGCAGTCTTGCCGGGACTAGACCCTACAATGAGCAGTTCTTC
TRBJ2-1	TRBD2	once	TRBV4-2	CASSLLSGGAGNEQFF	TGTGCCAGCAGCCTCTTGAGCGGGGGGGCGGGCAATGAGCAGTTCTTC
TRBJ2-1	NA	NA	TRBV29-1	CSVEYLAPIDEQFF	TGCAGCGTTGAATATCTAGCCCCTATCGATGAGCAGTTCTTC
TRBJ2-2	NA	NA	TRBV29-1	CSVGVGANTGELFF	TGCAGCGTTGGTGTGGGAGCGAACACCGGGGAGCTGTTTTTT
TRBJ1-2	TRBD1	NA	TRBV6-2/TRBV6-3	CASSWNGQGTNYGYTF	TGTGCCAGCAGTTGGAACGGACAGGGCACTAACTATGGCTACACCTTC
TRBJ2-2	NA	NA	TRBV9	CASSVRLPGELFF	TGTGCCAGCAGCGTCCGGCTACCGGGGGAGCTGTTTTTT
TRBJ2-1	TRBD1	NA	TRBV30	CAWSGDRVPNEQFF	TGTGCCTGGTCGGGGGACAGGGTTCCCAATGAGCAGTTCTTC
TRBJ2-3	TRBD1	once	TRBV9	CASSARDSSTDTQYF	TGTGCCAGCAGCGCCCGGGACAGTAGCACAGATACGCAGTATTTT
TRBJ1-4	NA	once	TRBV30	CAWSVQPQVVEKLFF	TGTGCCTGGAGTGTACAACCCCAGGTTGTTGAAAAACTGTTTTTT
TRBJ1-5	NA	NA	TRBV2	CASSELGSNQPQHF	TGTGCCAGCAGTGAGTTGGGGTCCAATCAGCCCCAGCATTTT
TRBJ2-2	NA	NA	TRBV5-1	CASSLWSANTGELFF	TGCGCCAGCAGCTTGTGGTCTGCGAACACCGGGGAGCTGTTTTTT
TRBJ2-1	NA	NA	TRBV3-1	CASSGQTTNEQFF	TGTGCCAGCAGCGGTCAGACGACTAATGAGCAGTTCTTC
TRBJ1-1	NA	NA	TRBV4-2	CASSQEGFGAFF	TGTGCCAGCAGCCAGGAAGGGTTTGGGGCTTTCTTT
TRBJ2-3	NA	NA	TRBV3-1	CASSRGTSSQYF	TGTGCCAGCAGCCGCGGGACCTCTTCGCAGTATTTT
TRBJ1-2	NA	once	TRBV20-1	CSAGRDNGYTF	TGCAGTGCCGGGCGGGACAATGGCTACACCTTC
TRBJ2-1	TRBD2	NA	TRBV20-1	CSAYLGLAEYNEQFF	TGCAGTGCCTATCTGGGACTAGCGGAGTACAATGAGCAGTTCTTC
TRBJ2-1	TRBD2	NA	TRBV12-3/TRBV12-4	CASRDRSGRGEQFF	TGTGCCAGCAGGGATCGTAGCGGGAGAGGTGAGCAGTTCTTC
TRBJ2-1	NA	NA	TRBV30	CAWSVTNEQFF	TGTGCCTGGAGTGTCACCAATGAGCAGTTCTTC
TRBJ2-3	TRBD1	NA	TRBV14	CASSQRTGSTDTQYF	TGTGCCAGCAGCCAAAGGACAGGAAGCACAGATACGCAGTATTTT
TRBJ2-1	TRBD2	NA	TRBV28	CASIGRNEQFF	TGTGCCAGCATCGGGAGGAATGAGCAGTTCTTC
TRBJ2-3	TRBD1	NA	TRBV20-1	CSGMPGQGTDTQYF	TGCAGTGGGATGCCGGGACAGGGGACAGATACGCAGTATTTT
TRBJ1-2	NA	NA	TRBV28	CASSSPLDGYTF	TGTGCCAGCAGTTCCCCATTGGATGGCTACACCTTC
TRBJ2-1	TRBD2	NA	TRBV3-1	CASSQSIAGGPVPSSYNEQFF	TGTGCCAGCAGCCAGTCTATAGCGGGAGGGCCAGTACCGAGCTCCTACAATGAGCAGTTCTTC
TRBJ2-1	NA	NA	TRBV20-1	CSGRRRQIDPFF	TGCAGTGGCCGGAGGAGACAAATCGACCCGTTCTTC